This T cell receptor beta chain was obtained from a study of vaccination and CD4 T cells after COVID-19. Study-wide background: Spike peptides, overlapping and drawn from SARS-CoV-2, HCoV-NL63, HCoV-OC43 and HCoV-229E, were used to stimulate cells.

Described treatment: roughly 11-day PBMC culture with coronavirus spike peptide pools or control peptides (ViraFEST assay). This CDR3 has 12 amino acids. CDR1 SGHTA and CDR2 FQGTGA come from the germline V gene. Trimming stripped 3 bases from V and 5 bases from J, with 7 bases between. This clonotype was counted only a few times. Antigen unknown. Scientists ran DNA taken from cultured CD4+ T cells through the Oncomine TCR Beta short-read assay for sequencing. TCRdb called the PCR reads again in MiXCR, with one record for every CDR3 protein. The sample lists tens of thousands of distinct CDR3 sequences, roughly half occurring once.

Material: CD4+ T cells from blood, cultured in vitro. The V call is TRBV7-3, the J call TRBJ1-1, with a tentative D call TRBD1 (5 bases). The TCR comes from a human donor who had recovered from COVID-19. CDR3 DNA: TGTGCCAGCAGCTTGGGGCGGACTGAAGCTTTCTTT. Its protein is CASSLGRTEAFF.